Each of the 2 T cell receptor beta chains below was sequenced from the same sample in a study of shared clonotypes between healthy human individuals (dated by TCRdb to the early 2020s). Receptors were amplified or captured by the immunoSEQ multiplex PCR assay. Imported from immuneACCESS, the table was reduced by TCRdb to in-frame sequences with V and J called. These copies leave out some clones; in studies compared against another copy, an unresolved V gene accounts for under half, and the cause of the remainder is not known. The sample table shows about 2.3 million clones, and around 90% are seen once. Together, the top ten hold more than 0.35% of the sample. Sequencing was performed on naive CD4+ T cells from PBMCs. In the paper's terms, the cell subset or site label means: CD45RA+ positively selected. All receptors derive from a man younger than 30 in good health. Some clones in this sample may be carry-over from other donors' samples.

This sequence joins TRBV5-1 and TRBJ2-2; TRBD2 matches at 7 bases. V was clipped by 4 bases and J by 4 bases; unmatched bases: 10. The CDR3 loop spans 16 amino acids. CDR1 and CDR2 (germline): SGHRS, YFSETQ. CDR3 amino acids: CASSPGGGRGTGELFF. The CDR3 region has the DNA TGCGCCAGCAGCCCGGGCGGCGGGAGAGGCACCGGGGAGCTGTTTTTT.

The chain recombines TRBV5-1 with TRBJ2-3; 7 bases match TRBD2. The ends lost 4 bases at V and 2 bases at J; junction bases unmatched: 10. From germline, CDR1 is SGHRS and CDR2 YFSETQ. The CDR3 length is 16 residues. This CDR3 reads CASSGGASGPTDTQYF. CDR3 DNA sequence: TGCGCCAGCAGCGGAGGGGCTAGCGGTCCCACAGATACGCAGTATTTT.